This T cell receptor beta chain stems from a study of shared clonotypes between healthy human individuals. Study-level findings and limits: Among four donors, about 4.6% of naive CD4 clonotypes were found in common.

This clone was seen once. Its antigen remains unknown. Produced via immunoSEQ multiplex PCR; TCRdb's table is partial and in-frame only. Among roughly 220,000 clones listed, 60% to 80% were seen once. Trimming shortened V by 0 bases and J by 0 bases, and 6 bases separated the two germline ends. CDR3 length: 14 residues. Germline loops: CDR1 SNHLY, CDR2 FYNNEI. Sequencing input: memory CD4+ T cells sorted from blood. Subset reported: CD45RA-negative fraction. This clonotype was obtained from a man under 40 in good health. The chain has TRBV2 and TRBJ2-7; D gene uncertain. As DNA, the CDR3 is TGTGCCAGCAGTGAAGCAAAGGTCTCCTACGAGCAGTACTTC. Translated: CASSEAKVSYEQYF.